Presented here are 15 T cell receptor beta chains from one specimen sequenced in a study of cytomegalovirus exposure and HLA in healthy donors. Libraries were prepared by immunoSEQ multiplex PCR; TCRdb keeps only in-frame clonotypes and omits some of them. The table has 110,000 or so clones, about 91% seen once. Sequencing was done on a sample of PBMCs. These receptors came from a man between 18 and 29 years old in good health and CMV-seronegative.

This sequence joins TRBV19 and TRBJ1-5, with a weak D call TRBD1 (6 bases). Trimming removed 5 bases at V and 7 bases at J, with 12 bases between. In germline, CDR1 is LNHDA, CDR2 SQIVND (reference sequence). The CDR3 is 13 residues long. The CDR3 nucleotides read TGTGCCAGTAGTGAACAGGGTCAACAGCCCCAGCATTTT. Amino acids: CASSEQGQQPQHF. The variable domain in full, with the rest retrieved from reference TRBV19 and TRBJ1-5, is DGGITQSPKYLFRKEGQNVTLSCEQNLNHDAMYWYRQDPGQGLRLIYYSQIVNDFQKGDIAEGYSVSREKKESFPLTVTSAQKNPTAFYLCASSEQGQQPQHFGDGTRLSIL.

The J gene is TRBJ2-1, the V gene TRBV28, with TRBD2 matching over 9 bases. The V segment lost 5 bases and the J segment 10 bases; nucleotides outside the gene matches: 12. This CDR3 region has 15 residues. Per the germline V gene, CDR1 is MDHEN and CDR2 is SYDVKM. The CDR3 nucleotides are TGTGCCAGCAGTCCAGCGGGAGGCCCATCTACAGAGCAGTTCTTC. It encodes CASSPAGGPSTEQFF.

The chain couples TRBV16 to TRBJ2-1; D is uncertain. CDR3 length equals 12 residues. The germline V and J ends were trimmed by 4 bases and 10 bases, with 11 bases remaining between them. Germline V CDR1 and CDR2: KGHSY, FQNENV. CDR3 residues: CASSRDVIEQFF. The CDR3 coding sequence is TGTGCCAGCAGCCGAGATGTTATAGAGCAGTTCTTC.

The chain combines TRBV2 with TRBJ1-6; D is possibly TRBD1 (6 bases). V lost 7 bases to trimming and J lost 3 bases, with 13 bases between them. Germline V CDR1 and CDR2: SNHLY, FYNNEI. CDR3 length equals 15 residues. The CDR3 loop is CASTRGAVYNSPLHF. The CDR3 DNA sequence: TGTGCCAGCACTCGGGGGGCGGTCTATAATTCACCCCTCCACTTT.

The genes are TRBV2 and TRBJ2-1; no definite D call. Germline values: CDR1 SNHLY, CDR2 FYNNEI. This CDR3 has 15 residues. V was pared by 6 bases and J by 5 bases, with 17 bases between. The CDR3, as DNA: TGTGCCAGCAGCGACCGGCCGCCTCGGGACAATGAGCAGTTCTTC. This translates into CASSDRPPRDNEQFF.

The J gene is TRBJ1-1, the V gene TRBV19; 7 positions match TRBD1. The V and J ends lost 5 bases and 10 bases, in that order; junction bases with no gene match: 7. CDR1 and CDR2 (germline): LNHDA, SQIVND (reference sequence). This CDR3 is built from 12 residues. The CDR3 reads CASSFGTEGAFF. The CDR3 nucleotides read TGTGCCAGTAGTTTCGGGACAGAGGGAGCTTTCTTT.

A few counts support this clone. V usage is TRBV19 and J usage is TRBJ2-1; D is perhaps TRBD1 (6 bases). This CDR3 region has 15 residues. Between the trimmed V and J ends, which lost 3 bases and 0 bases, there was a span of 9 bases. Germline V gene sequence: CDR1 LNHDA, CDR2 SQIVND (reference sequence). CDR3 in amino acids: CASSIDRSSYNEQFF. DNA for the CDR3: TGTGCCAGTAGTATCGACAGGAGCTCCTACAATGAGCAGTTCTTC.

The J gene is TRBJ1-3, the V gene TRBV5-6; D possibly corresponds to TRBD1 (5 bases). The CDR3 length is 16 residues. Germline V gene sequence: CDR1 SGHDT, CDR2 YYEEEE. The V end lost 4 bases, the J end lost 0 bases, and 14 bases lay between the germline ends. The CDR3 reads CASSAGLQYSGNTIYF. The CDR3 nucleotides are TGTGCCAGCAGCGCGGGACTCCAATACTCTGGAAACACCATATATTTT. The full variable domain, completed using reference TRBV5-6 and TRBJ1-3, is DAGVTQSPTHLIKTRGQQVTLRCSPKSGHDTVSWYQQALGQGPQFIFQYYEEEERQRGNFPDRFSGHQFPNYSSELNVNALLLGDSALYLCASSAGLQYSGNTIYFGEGSWLTVV.

The chain employs TRBV11-2 and TRBJ2-7, with TRBD2 as a possible D gene (6 bases). Germline V gene sequence: CDR1 SGHAT, CDR2 FQNNGV. The CDR3 length is 14 residues. Trimming left V 7 bases short and J 0 bases short, with 13 bases between. The chain's CDR3 is CASTTSGRSYEQYF. DNA for the CDR3: TGTGCCAGCACGACGAGCGGGCGCTCCTACGAGCAGTACTTC.

The CDR3 loop reads CASSQQGNYGYTF. The CDR3 region has the DNA TGTGCCAGCAGCCAACAGGGAAACTATGGCTACACCTTC. The gene calls are TRBV13 and TRBJ1-2; D is perhaps TRBD1 (6 bases). The CDR3 is made up of 13 amino acids. Germline CDR1 reads PRHDT; CDR2 reads FYEKMQ (reference sequence). Trimming removed 5 bases from V and 2 bases from J, with 9 bases in between.

J is TRBJ1-5 and V is TRBV15, with D maybe TRBD1 (6 bases). Trimming stripped 5 bases from V and 4 bases from J, with 15 bases between. Germline values: CDR1 LNHNV, CDR2 YYDKDF (reference sequence). This CDR3 region has 15 residues. Here the CDR3 DNA reads TGTGCCACCAGCCTCCGGGACACCTGGAATCAGCCCCAGCATTTT. Translating gives CATSLRDTWNQPQHF.

This clone turned up a few times. This chain joins TRBV7-9 and TRBJ2-7, with 12 bases matching TRBD1. The ends lost 5 bases at V and 5 bases at J; junction bases unmatched: 4. The CDR3 has 14 amino acids. Germline CDR1 is SEHNR and CDR2 is FQNEAQ (reference sequence). The CDR3 is CASSRDRGHDEQYF. In DNA, the CDR3 is TGTGCCAGCAGCAGGGACAGGGGGCACGACGAGCAGTACTTC.

The chain carries TRBV13 and TRBJ2-7; tentative D call: TRBD2 (7 bases). The CDR3 consists of 14 residues. The germline V gene has CDR1 PRHDT and CDR2 FYEKMQ (reference sequence). The ends were cut back, 7 bases at V and 6 bases at J, with 19 bases in the middle. CDR3 sequence: CASNLYGGGPEQYF. The CDR3 DNA follows: TGTGCCAGCAACCTATATGGGGGGGGGCCCGAGCAGTACTTC.

The rearrangement joins TRBV14 to TRBJ2-7; 12 bases are a match to TRBD2. Germline V gives CDR1 SGHDN, CDR2 FVKESK. CDR3 length: 17 residues. V shed 0 bases, J shed 4 bases, and the junction held 7 bases outside the gene matches. CDR3 amino acids: CASSQETSGSILYEQYF. The CDR3 bases are TGTGCCAGCAGCCAAGAGACTAGCGGGAGCATTTTATACGAGCAGTACTTC.

The chain is built from TRBV7-9 and TRBJ2-5, with D maybe TRBD1 (6 bases). Trimming removed 3 bases from V and 2 bases from J, with 7 bases in between. From germline, CDR1 is SEHNR and CDR2 FQNEAQ (reference sequence). This CDR3 comprises 13 residues. CDR3 nucleotide sequence: TGTGCCAGCAGCTTTGGACAGCAAGAGACCCAGTACTTC. Its protein product is CASSFGQQETQYF.